This T cell receptor (beta chain) was sequenced for a study of prognosis after radiotherapy for stage I lung cancer. By two-round multiplex PCR, the TCR beta CDR3 was amplified from genomic DNA. Every TRBV and TRBJ gene had its own specific primer in first-round PCR. TCRdb fed the multiplex PCR reads into MiXCR, producing one record per CDR3 protein. The table has about 51,000 distinct CDR3 sequences, under 45% seen once. The sequence was obtained from a donor aged 50 or older with non-small cell lung cancer. The sequenced sample was PBMCs, obtained before or after stereotactic body radiation therapy (not recorded which).

The CDR3 spells CSARPETSLGQFF. CDR3 in DNA: TGCAGTGCTAGACCTGAGACTAGCCTCGGGCAGTTCTTC. The chain links TRBV20-1 to TRBJ2-5; 7 bases fit TRBD2. The J call is in doubt because the DNA end fits TRBJ2-1 better. From germline, CDR1 is DFQATT and CDR2 SNEGSKA (reference sequence). The CDR3 is 13 amino acids.